This T cell receptor beta chain was captured in a study of naive and memory T cell subsets. Findings and limits, study-wide: Each distinct alpha or beta sequence counts as one clonotype. Naive and memory repertoire findings lacked a ground truth for validation. Especially in CD8 cells, naive repertoires contained a few larger clonotypes, possibly CD45RA-re-expressing memory cells.

The CDR3 length is 12 residues. Germline V lookup: CDR1 SEHNR, CDR2 FQNEAQ (reference sequence). The V end lost 9 bases, the J end lost 6 bases, and 13 bases lay between the germline ends. A few counts support this clonotype. Its matching antigen is unknown. After CD4 positive bead selection, the CD4-negative fraction gave CD8 T cells. The beta constant-region primer was an equimolar mix of two oligonucleotides covering TRBC1 and TRBC2. Four rounds of PCR amplified the ligated cDNA using nested alpha and beta constant-region primers plus SP2. TCRdb re-called the UMI-ligation and nested PCR reads with MiXCR, one entry per CDR3 protein. The table includes about 90,000 distinct CDR3 sequences, about 11% detected once.

The sequence came from a human donor in good health. Sequenced material: naive CD4+ T cells from blood. The rearrangement links TRBV7-9 to TRBJ2-3, with D maybe TRBD2 (6 bases). CDR3 nucleotides: TGTGCCAGTAATCTAGCGACGGATACGCAGTATTTT. As protein: CASNLATDTQYF. Based on the CDR3 plus reference TRBV7-9 and TRBJ2-3, the full variable domain is DTGVSQNPRHKITKRGQNVTFRCDPISEHNRLYWYRQTLGQGPEFLTYFQNEAQLEKSRLLSDRFSAERPKGSFSTLEIQRTEQGDSAMYLCASNLATDTQYFGPGTRLTVL.